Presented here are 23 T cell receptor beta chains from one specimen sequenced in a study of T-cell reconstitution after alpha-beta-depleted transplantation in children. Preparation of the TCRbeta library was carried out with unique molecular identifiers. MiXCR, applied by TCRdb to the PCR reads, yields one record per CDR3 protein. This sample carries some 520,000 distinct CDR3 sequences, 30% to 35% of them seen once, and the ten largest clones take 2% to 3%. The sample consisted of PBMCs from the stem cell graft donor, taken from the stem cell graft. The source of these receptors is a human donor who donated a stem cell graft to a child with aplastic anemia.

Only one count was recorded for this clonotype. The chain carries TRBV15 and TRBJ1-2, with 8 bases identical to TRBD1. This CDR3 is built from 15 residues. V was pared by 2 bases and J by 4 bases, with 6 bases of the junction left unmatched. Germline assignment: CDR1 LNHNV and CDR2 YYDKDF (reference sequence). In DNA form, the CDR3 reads TGTGCCACCAGCAGACGGACAGGGATCCTCTATGGCTACACCTTC. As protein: CATSRRTGILYGYTF.

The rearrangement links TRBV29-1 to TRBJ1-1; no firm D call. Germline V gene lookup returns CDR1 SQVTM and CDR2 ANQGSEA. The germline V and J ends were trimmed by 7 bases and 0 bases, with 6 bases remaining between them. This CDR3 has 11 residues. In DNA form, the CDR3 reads TGCAGCGGGACGGTGAACACTGAAGCTTTCTTT. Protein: CSGTVNTEAFF.

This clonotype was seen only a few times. This CDR3 reads CASSHTGQANTEAFF. The CDR3 nucleotides read TGTGCCAGCAGCCATACCGGACAGGCGAACACTGAAGCTTTCTTT. This rearrangement joins TRBV7-6 to TRBJ1-1; 7 bases are shared with TRBD1. CDR1 SGHVS and CDR2 FNYEAQ come from the germline V gene. The V segment lost 5 bases and the J segment 1 base; nucleotides outside the gene matches: 7. The CDR3 length is 15 residues.

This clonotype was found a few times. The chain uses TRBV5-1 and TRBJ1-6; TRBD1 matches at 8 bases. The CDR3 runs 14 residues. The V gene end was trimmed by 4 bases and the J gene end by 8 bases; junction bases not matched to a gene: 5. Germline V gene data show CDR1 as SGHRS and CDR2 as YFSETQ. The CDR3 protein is CASSLPTGDSPLHF. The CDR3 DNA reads TGCGCCAGCAGCCTACCGACAGGGGATTCACCCCTCCACTTT.

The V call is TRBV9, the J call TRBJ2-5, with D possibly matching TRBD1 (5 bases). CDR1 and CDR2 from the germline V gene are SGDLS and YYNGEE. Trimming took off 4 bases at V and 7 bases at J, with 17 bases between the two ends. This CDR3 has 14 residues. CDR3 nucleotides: TGTGCCAGCAGCCCCACCCGTGACAGCTGGACCCAGTACTTC. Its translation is CASSPTRDSWTQYF. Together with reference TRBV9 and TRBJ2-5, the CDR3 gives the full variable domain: DSGVTQTPKHLITATGQRVTLRCSPRSGDLSVYWYQQSLDQGLQFLIQYYNGEERAKGNILERFSAQQFPDLHSELNLSSLELGDSALYFCASSPTRDSWTQYFGPGTRLLVL.

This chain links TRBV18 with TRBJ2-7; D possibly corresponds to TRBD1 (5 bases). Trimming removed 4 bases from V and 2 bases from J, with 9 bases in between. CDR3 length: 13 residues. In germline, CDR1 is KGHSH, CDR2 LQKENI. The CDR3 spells CASSQGSTYEQYV. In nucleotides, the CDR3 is TGTGCCAGCTCACAGGGGTCGACCTACGAGCAGTACGTC.

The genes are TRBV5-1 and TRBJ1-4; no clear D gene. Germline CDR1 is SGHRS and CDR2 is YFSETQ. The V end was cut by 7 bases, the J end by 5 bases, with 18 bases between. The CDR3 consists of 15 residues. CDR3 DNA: TGCGCCAGCTCCCCAGGCGTGGCCTTCAATGAAAAACTGTTTTTT. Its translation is CASSPGVAFNEKLFF.

CDR3 protein: CATSDWTDTGELFF. The CDR3, as DNA: TGTGCCACCAGTGATTGGACGGACACCGGGGAGCTGTTTTTT. The rearrangement joins TRBV24-1 to TRBJ2-2, with D hard to call. V dropped 2 bases and J dropped 3 bases, with 6 bases sitting between them. This CDR3 is built from 14 residues. Germline V gives CDR1 KGHDR, CDR2 SFDVKD.

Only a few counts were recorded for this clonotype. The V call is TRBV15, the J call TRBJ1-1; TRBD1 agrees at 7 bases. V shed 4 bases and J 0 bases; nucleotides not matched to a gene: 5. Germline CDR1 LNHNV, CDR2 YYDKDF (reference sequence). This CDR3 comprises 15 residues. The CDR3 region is CATSTGGQLNTEAFF. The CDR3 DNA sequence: TGTGCCACCAGCACTGGGGGACAGCTGAACACTGAAGCTTTCTTT.

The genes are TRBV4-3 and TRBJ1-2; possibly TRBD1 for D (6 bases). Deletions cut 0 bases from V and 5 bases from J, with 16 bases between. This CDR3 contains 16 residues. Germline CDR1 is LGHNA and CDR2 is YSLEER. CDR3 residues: CASSQDYGGLGYGYTF. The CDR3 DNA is TGCGCCAGCAGCCAAGATTATGGGGGGCTGGGATATGGCTACACCTTC.

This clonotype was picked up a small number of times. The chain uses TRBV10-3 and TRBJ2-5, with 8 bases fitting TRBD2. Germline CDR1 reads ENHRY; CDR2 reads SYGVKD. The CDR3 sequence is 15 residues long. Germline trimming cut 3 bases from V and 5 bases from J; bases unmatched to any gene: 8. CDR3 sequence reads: CAISEEAGAVETQYF. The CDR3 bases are TGTGCCATCAGTGAAGAAGCGGGAGCGGTGGAGACCCAGTACTTC.

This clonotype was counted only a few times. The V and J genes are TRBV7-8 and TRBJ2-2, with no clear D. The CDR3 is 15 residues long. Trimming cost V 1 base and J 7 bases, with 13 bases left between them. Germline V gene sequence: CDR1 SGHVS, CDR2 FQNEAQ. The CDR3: CASSLEYRADGELFF. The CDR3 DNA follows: TGTGCCAGCAGCTTAGAGTATCGTGCAGACGGGGAGCTGTTTTTT.

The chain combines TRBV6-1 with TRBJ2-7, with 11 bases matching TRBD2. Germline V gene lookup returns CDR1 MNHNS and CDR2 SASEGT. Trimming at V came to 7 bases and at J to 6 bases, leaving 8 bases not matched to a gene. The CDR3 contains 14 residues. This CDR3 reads CASKSLAGEGEQYF. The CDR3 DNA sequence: TGTGCCAGCAAATCACTAGCGGGAGAAGGCGAGCAGTACTTC.

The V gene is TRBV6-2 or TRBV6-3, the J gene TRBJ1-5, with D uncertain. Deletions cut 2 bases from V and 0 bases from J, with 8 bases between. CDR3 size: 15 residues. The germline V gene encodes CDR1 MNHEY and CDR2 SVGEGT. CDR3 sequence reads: CASSYAQDSNQPQHF. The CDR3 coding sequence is TGTGCCAGCAGTTACGCGCAGGATAGCAATCAGCCCCAGCATTTT.

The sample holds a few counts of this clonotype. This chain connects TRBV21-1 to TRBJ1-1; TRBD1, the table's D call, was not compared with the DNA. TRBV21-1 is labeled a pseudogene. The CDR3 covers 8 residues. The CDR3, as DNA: TGTGCCACCCCTCGGGCTTTCTTT. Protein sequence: CATPRAFF.

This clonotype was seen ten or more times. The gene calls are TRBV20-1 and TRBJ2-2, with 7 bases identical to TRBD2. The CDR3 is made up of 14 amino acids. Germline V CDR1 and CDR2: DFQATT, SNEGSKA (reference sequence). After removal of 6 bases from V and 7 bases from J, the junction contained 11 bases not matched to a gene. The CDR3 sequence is CSAPRRESIGELFF. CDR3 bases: TGCAGTGCCCCCCGGCGGGAGAGCATCGGGGAGCTGTTTTTT.

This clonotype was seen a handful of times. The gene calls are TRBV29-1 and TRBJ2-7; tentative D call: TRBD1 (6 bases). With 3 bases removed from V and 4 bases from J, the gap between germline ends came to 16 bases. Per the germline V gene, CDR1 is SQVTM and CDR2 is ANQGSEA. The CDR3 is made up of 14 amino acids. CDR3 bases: TGCAGCGTTGAGGCAGGGGCTGGTGGGTACGAGCAGTACTTC. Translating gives CSVEAGAGGYEQYF.

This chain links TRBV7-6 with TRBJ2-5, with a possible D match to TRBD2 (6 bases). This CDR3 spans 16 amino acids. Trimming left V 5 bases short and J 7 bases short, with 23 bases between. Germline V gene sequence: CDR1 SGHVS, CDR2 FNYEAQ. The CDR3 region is CASSPEGLAARGTQYF. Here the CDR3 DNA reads TGTGCCAGCAGCCCCGAGGGACTGGCGGCACGCGGGACCCAGTACTTC. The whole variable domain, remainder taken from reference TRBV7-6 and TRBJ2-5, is GAGVSQSPRYKVTKRGQDVALRCDPISGHVSLYWYRQALGQGPEFLTYFNYEAQQDKSGLPNDRFSAERPEGSISTLTIQRTEQRDSAMYRCASSPEGLAARGTQYFGPGTRLLVL.

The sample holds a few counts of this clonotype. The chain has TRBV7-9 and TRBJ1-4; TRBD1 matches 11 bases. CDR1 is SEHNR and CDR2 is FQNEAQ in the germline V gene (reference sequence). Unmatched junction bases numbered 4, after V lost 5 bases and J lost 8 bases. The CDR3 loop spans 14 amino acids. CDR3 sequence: CASSMRTGGEKLFF. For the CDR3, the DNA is TGTGCCAGCAGCATGCGGACAGGGGGCGAAAAACTGTTTTTT. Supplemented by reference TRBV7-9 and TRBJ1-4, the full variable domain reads DTGVSQNPRHKITKRGQNVTFRCDPISEHNRLYWYRQTLGQGPEFLTYFQNEAQLEKSRLLSDRFSAERPKGSFSTLEIQRTEQGDSAMYLCASSMRTGGEKLFFGSGTQLSVL.

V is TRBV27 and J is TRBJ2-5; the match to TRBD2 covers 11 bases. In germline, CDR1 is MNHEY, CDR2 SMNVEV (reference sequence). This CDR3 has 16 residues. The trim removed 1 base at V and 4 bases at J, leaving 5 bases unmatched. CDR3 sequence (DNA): TGTGCCAGCAGTTTATTAACTAGCGGGAGAGGAGAGACCCAGTACTTC. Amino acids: CASSLLTSGRGETQYF.

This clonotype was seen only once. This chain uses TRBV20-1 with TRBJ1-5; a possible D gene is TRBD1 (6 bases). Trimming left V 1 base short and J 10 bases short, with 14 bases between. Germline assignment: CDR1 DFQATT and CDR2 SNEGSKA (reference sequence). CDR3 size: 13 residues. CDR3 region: CSARGQALFPQHF. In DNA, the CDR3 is TGCAGTGCTAGAGGACAGGCCCTTTTTCCCCAGCATTTT.

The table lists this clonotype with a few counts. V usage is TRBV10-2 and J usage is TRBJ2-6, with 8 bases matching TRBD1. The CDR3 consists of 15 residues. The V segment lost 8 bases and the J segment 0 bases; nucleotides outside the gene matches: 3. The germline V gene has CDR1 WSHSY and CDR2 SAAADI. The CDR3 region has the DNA TGCGCCAGCGGAGACAGGGGCTCTGGGGCCAACGTCCTGACTTTC. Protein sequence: CASGDRGSGANVLTF.

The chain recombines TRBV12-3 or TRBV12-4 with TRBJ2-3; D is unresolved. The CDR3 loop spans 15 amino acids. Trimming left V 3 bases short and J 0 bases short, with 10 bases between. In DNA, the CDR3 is TGTGCCAGCAGTTTGGGTCTGGAGAGCACAGATACGCAGTATTTT. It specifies CASSLGLESTDTQYF.